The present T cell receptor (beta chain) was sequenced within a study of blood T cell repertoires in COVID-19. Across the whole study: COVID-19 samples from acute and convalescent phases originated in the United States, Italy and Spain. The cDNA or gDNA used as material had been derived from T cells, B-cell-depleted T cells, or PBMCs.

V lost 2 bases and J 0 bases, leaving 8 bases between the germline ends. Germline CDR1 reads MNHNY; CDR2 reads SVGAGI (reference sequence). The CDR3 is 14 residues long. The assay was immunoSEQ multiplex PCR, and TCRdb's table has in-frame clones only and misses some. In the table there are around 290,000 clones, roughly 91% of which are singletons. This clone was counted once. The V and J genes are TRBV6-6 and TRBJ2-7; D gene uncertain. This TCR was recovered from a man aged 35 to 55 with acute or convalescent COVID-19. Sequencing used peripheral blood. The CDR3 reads CASSYPGSSYEQYF. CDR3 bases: TGTGCCAGCAGTTACCCAGGTAGCTCCTACGAGCAGTACTTC.